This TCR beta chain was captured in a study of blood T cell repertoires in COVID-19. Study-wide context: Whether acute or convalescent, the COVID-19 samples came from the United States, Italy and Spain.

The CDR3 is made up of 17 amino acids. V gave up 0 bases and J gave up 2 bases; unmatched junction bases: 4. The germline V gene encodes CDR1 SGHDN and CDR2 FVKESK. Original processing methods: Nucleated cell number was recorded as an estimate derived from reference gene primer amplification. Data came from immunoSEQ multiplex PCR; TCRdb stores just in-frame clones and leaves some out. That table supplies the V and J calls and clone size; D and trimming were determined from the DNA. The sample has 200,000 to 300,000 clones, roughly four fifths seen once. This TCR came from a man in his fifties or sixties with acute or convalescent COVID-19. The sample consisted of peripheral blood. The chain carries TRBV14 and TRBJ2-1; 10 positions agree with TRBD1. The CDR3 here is CASSQDRGTGAYNEQFF. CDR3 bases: TGTGCCAGCAGCCAAGATAGAGGGACAGGGGCCTACAATGAGCAGTTCTTC.